The clone carrying this TCR beta chain was seen at least ten times. The data were obtained in a study of T cells in Graves' hyperthyroidism and ophthalmopathy. RNA transcripts served as the template for amplifying TCR beta CDR3 regions. In the first-round RT-PCR of the TCR CDR3, the HTBI primer set was used. One entry per CDR3 protein, called by TCRdb with MiXCR from the multiplex PCR reads. The data hold approximately 370,000 distinct CDR3 sequences, with about 18% observed a single time. This CDR3 is built from 14 residues. CDR1 is SGHRS, CDR2 YFSETQ, per germline. V dropped 2 bases and J dropped 4 bases, with 13 bases sitting between them.

The chain couples TRBV5-1 to TRBJ2-7; D perhaps matches TRBD1 (5 bases). Sequencing was carried out using blood. The receptor was isolated from a woman under 40 with Graves' hyperthyroidism that later progressed to Graves' ophthalmopathy. The CDR3 region has the DNA TGCGCCAGCAGCTTCGAGACAGCTGGGTACGAGCAGTACTTC. Translating it yields CASSFETAGYEQYF.